Listed below are T cell receptor beta chains from one sample, sequenced in a study of blood T cell repertoires in COVID-19. Sequenced by immunoSEQ multiplex PCR; TCRdb stores in-frame clones only, minus some. This table has hundreds of thousands of clones, roughly nine tenths appearing once. Sequenced: PBMCs or T cells enriched from blood (not recorded which). Every receptor here comes from a man aged 30 to 39 who had recovered from COVID-19. Each CDR3 is given with its conserved first and last residue. The D gene is left open where the match is weak. A row's size may be missing; if present it is once, few, many or a size class.

J	D	V	size	CDR3	DNA
TRBJ2-1	TRBD2	TRBV13	-	CASSLVYATSGRENEQFF	TGTGCCAGCAGCTTAGTTTATGCGACTAGCGGGAGGGAAAATGAGCAGTTCTTC
TRBJ2-7	TRBD1	TRBV28	-	CASSLLPGQGLDEQYF	TGTGCCAGCAGTTTACTTCCTGGACAGGGGTTGGACGAGCAGTACTTC
TRBJ1-6	-	TRBV11-2	-	CASSLETVSPLHF	TGTGCCAGCAGCTTAGAGACAGTTTCACCCCTCCACTTT
TRBJ1-2	-	TRBV7-9	-	CASSLDSFYGYTF	TGTGCCAGCAGCCTAGACAGTTTCTATGGCTACACCTTC
TRBJ2-3	-	TRBV3-1/TRBV3-2	-	CASSQGQLASTDTQYF	TGTGCCAGCAGCCAAGGCCAACTCGCTAGCACAGATACGCAGTATTTT
TRBJ2-7	TRBD1	TRBV28	-	CASNPAGTGQYEQYF	TGTGCCAGCAACCCCGCGGGGACAGGGCAATACGAGCAGTACTTC
TRBJ1-5	TRBD1	TRBV28	-	CASITPGGFNQPQHF	TGTGCCAGCATCACCCCAGGGGGATTCAATCAGCCCCAGCATTTT
TRBJ2-3	TRBD2	TRBV28	-	CASSRPGLAGGLADTQYF	TGTGCCAGCAGCCGCCCGGGACTAGCGGGAGGTCTGGCAGATACGCAGTATTTT
TRBJ1-2	-	TRBV29-1	-	CSVFGGGLHGYTF	TGCAGCGTTTTCGGGGGAGGACTACATGGCTACACCTTC
TRBJ2-7	-	TRBV28	-	CASSLRQDYEQYF	TGTGCCAGCAGTTTGAGACAAGACTACGAGCAGTACTTC
TRBJ1-1	TRBD1	TRBV5-1	-	CASSGTSGQGTEAFF	TGCGCCAGCAGCGGGACTTCTGGACAGGGCACTGAAGCTTTCTTT
TRBJ2-3	-	TRBV10-1	-	CASSASSTDTQYF	TGCGCCAGCAGTGCCTCTAGCACAGATACGCAGTATTTT
TRBJ2-3	-	TRBV5-1	-	CASSLERSTDTQYF	TGCGCCAGCAGCTTGGAGAGGAGCACAGATACGCAGTATTTT
TRBJ2-7	TRBD2	TRBV6-5	-	CASRGTSGNYEQYF	TGTGCCAGCAGAGGGACTAGCGGGAACTACGAGCAGTACTTC
TRBJ1-2	-	TRBV15	once	CATSRDRAGRVDGYTF	TGTGCCACCAGCAGAGATCGGGCAGGGAGGGTCGATGGCTACACCTTC
TRBJ1-2	-	TRBV7-2	once	CASSPQPPGNGYTF	TGTGCCAGCAGCCCCCAACCCCCGGGGAATGGCTACACCTTC
TRBJ2-3	-	TRBV10-3	-	CAIGTGEGTDTQYF	TGTGCCATCGGAACGGGGGAGGGCACAGATACGCAGTATTTT
TRBJ2-2	-	TRBV28	-	CASRPRGLRTGELFF	TGTGCCAGCAGACCTAGGGGTTTAAGGACCGGGGAGCTGTTTTTT
TRBJ1-5	TRBD1	TRBV7-8	-	CASSLGGFGTGSQPQHF	TGTGCCAGCAGCTTAGGGGGCTTTGGGACAGGGAGTCAGCCCCAGCATTTT
TRBJ2-5	-	TRBV5-5	-	CASSLGQGGETQYF	TGTGCCAGCAGCTTGGGGCAGGGGGGTGAGACCCAGTACTTC
TRBJ2-5	TRBD1	TRBV5-5	-	CASSLGTGVGETQYF	TGTGCCAGCAGCTTGGGGACAGGGGTAGGGGAGACCCAGTACTTC
TRBJ1-3	-	TRBV6-5	-	CASSFQGQDTIYF	TGTGCCAGCAGTTTCCAGGGGCAGGACACCATATATTTT